One sample yielded the 5 T cell receptor beta chains listed below, sequenced in a study of blood T cell repertoires in COVID-19. The data were produced by immunoSEQ multiplex PCR, yet TCRdb's version contains in-frame clones alone and is incomplete. Of under 200,000 clones in the sample, roughly 80% were seen once. Sequencing input: peripheral blood. These receptors were taken from a woman aged 55-69 years with COVID-19, enrolled during active disease.

In this sample, this clone turned up a few times. This chain joins TRBV19 and TRBJ1-4; 7 bases are a match to TRBD1. CDR3 length equals 15 residues. Germline V lookup: CDR1 LNHDA, CDR2 SQIVND (reference sequence). The V and J ends lost 5 bases and 7 bases, in that order; junction bases with no gene match: 10. The CDR3 nucleotides read TGTGCCAGTAGTCAGCAGGGACAGAGGACTGAAAAACTGTTTTTT. Translation: CASSQQGQRTEKLFF.

The chain has TRBV19 and TRBJ2-7; no firm D call. The CDR3 spans 15 residues. The germline gives CDR1 LNHDA, CDR2 SQIVND (reference sequence). V lost 1 base and J lost 0, with 10 bases in between. Here the CDR3 DNA reads TGTGCCAGTAGTATAGGTCGCGGCAACTCCTACGAGCAGTACTTC. It translates to CASSIGRGNSYEQYF. Variable domain in full (rest from reference TRBV19 and TRBJ2-7): DGGITQSPKYLFRKEGQNVTLSCEQNLNHDAMYWYRQDPGQGLRLIYYSQIVNDFQKGDIAEGYSVSREKKESFPLTVTSAQKNPTAFYLCASSIGRGNSYEQYFGPGTRLTVT.

Sample share makes this clone medium-sized. The chain couples TRBV11-2 to TRBJ1-5; D gene ambiguous. This CDR3 region has 14 residues. Germline CDR1 SGHAT, CDR2 FQNNGV. V dropped 2 bases and J dropped 5 bases, with 10 bases sitting between them. CDR3: CASSLTGGDQPQHF. DNA of the CDR3: TGTGCCAGCAGCTTAACGGGAGGAGATCAGCCCCAGCATTTT.

Only one count was recorded for this clone. The V gene is TRBV2, the J gene TRBJ1-4; D remains ambiguous. V was clipped by 5 bases and J by 5 bases, with 15 bases between them. Germline-derived CDR1 and CDR2 are SNHLY and FYNNEI. This CDR3 is 15 amino acids long. In nucleotides, the CDR3 is TGTGCCAGCAGTTACGAATCCGCGGGAAATGAAAAACTGTTTTTT. Protein: CASSYESAGNEKLFF.

The table lists this clone with a count of one. The V call is TRBV28, the J call TRBJ2-5; D might be TRBD2 (7 bases). The germline V gene encodes CDR1 MDHEN and CDR2 SYDVKM. Trimming pared 2 bases from V and 5 bases from J, leaving 18 bases between. The CDR3 has 16 residues. The CDR3 DNA is TGTGCCAGCAGTTTAGGGGGGGCCGGAGGCTCGGAGACCCAGTACTTC. It codes for CASSLGGAGGSETQYF.